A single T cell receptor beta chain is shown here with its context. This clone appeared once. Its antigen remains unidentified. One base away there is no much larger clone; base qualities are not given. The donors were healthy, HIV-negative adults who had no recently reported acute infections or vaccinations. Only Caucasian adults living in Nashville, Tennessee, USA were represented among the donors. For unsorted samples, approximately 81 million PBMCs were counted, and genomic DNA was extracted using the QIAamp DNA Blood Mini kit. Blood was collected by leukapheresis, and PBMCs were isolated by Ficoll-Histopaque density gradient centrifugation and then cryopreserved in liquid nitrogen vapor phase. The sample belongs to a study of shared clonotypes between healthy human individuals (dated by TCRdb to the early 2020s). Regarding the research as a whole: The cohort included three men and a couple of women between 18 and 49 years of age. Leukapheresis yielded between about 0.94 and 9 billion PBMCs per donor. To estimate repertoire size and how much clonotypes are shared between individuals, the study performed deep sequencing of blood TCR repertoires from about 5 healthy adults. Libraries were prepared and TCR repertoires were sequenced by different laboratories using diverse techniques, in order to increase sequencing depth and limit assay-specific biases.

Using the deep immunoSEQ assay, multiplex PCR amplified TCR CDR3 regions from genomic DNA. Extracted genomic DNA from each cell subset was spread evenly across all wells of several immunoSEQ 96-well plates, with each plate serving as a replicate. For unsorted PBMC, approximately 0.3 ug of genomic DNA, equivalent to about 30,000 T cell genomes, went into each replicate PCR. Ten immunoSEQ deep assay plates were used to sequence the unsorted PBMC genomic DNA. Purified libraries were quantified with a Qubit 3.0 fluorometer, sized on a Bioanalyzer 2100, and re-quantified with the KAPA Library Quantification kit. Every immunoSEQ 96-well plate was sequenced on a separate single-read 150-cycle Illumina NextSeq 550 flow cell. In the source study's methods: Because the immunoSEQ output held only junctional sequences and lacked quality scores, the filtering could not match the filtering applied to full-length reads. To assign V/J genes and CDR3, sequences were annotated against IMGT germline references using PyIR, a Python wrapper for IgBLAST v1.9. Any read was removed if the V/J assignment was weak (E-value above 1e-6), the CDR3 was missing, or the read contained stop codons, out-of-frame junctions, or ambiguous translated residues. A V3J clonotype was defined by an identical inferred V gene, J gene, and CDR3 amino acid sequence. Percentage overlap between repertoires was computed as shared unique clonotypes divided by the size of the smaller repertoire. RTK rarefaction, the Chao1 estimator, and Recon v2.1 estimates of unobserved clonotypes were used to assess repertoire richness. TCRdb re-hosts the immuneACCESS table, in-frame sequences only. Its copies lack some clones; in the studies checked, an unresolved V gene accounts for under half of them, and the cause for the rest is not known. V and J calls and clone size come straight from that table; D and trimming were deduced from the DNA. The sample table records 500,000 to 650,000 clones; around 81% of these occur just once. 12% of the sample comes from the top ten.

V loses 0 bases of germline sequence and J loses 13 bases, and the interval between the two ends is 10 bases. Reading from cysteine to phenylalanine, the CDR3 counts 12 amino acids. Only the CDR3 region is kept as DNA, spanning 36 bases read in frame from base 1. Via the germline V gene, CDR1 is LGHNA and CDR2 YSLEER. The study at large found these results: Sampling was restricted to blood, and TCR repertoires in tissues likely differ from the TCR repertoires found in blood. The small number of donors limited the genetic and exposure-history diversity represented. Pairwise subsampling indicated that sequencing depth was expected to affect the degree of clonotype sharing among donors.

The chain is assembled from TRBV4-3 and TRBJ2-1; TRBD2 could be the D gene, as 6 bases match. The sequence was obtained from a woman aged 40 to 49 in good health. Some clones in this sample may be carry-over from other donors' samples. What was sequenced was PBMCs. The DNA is TGCGCCAGCAGCCAAGATCGGAGGGATCAGTTCTTC. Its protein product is CASSQDRRDQFF.